The 28 T cell receptor beta chains below were found in one sample sequenced in a study of cytomegalovirus exposure and HLA in healthy donors. With 60 Vbeta and 13 Jbeta primers, the PCR was carried out. TCRdb keeps only in-frame clones here, not all; method: immunoSEQ multiplex PCR. The sample has roughly 87,000 clones; 75% to 85% are singletons. The sample was PBMCs. The receptors here all came from a middle-aged woman in good health and CMV-seropositive.

The CDR3 loop is CASSFGGASEKLFF. The DNA of the CDR3 is TGTGCCAGCAGCTTTGGGGGCGCAAGTGAAAAACTGTTTTTT. The rearrangement joins TRBV7-2 to TRBJ1-4; a possible D gene is TRBD1 (6 bases). This CDR3 spans 14 amino acids. In germline, CDR1 is SGHTA, CDR2 FQGNSA. V was pared by 3 bases and J by 7 bases, with 12 bases between.

The chain couples TRBV4-3 to TRBJ2-1; 8 bases are a match to TRBD2. Germline-derived CDR1 and CDR2 are LGHNA and YSLEER. V dropped 4 bases and J dropped 9; count of bases not matched to a gene: 11. The CDR3 extends over 15 amino acids. The CDR3: CASSLRTSLNVEQFF. CDR3 bases: TGCGCCAGCAGCCTAAGGACTAGCTTAAATGTTGAGCAGTTCTTC.

This clone was seen a single time. The chain couples TRBV19 to TRBJ1-5; D remains unclear. V gave up 3 bases and J gave up 5 bases, with 11 bases separating them. CDR3 length: 14 residues. Germline CDR1 reads LNHDA; CDR2 reads SQIVND (reference sequence). The CDR3 nucleotides are TGTGCCAGTAGTATTAAGTCAGGTGATCAGCCCCAGCATTTT. This codes for CASSIKSGDQPQHF.

The chain carries TRBV28 and TRBJ1-2; no reliable D call. This CDR3 is 17 amino acids long. V shed 2 bases and J shed 1 base, with 17 bases lying between them. Germline V gives CDR1 MDHEN, CDR2 SYDVKM. As DNA, the CDR3 is TGTGCCAGCAGTTTAGACCAGACGGGAGCTTTTAACTATGGCTACACCTTC. Its protein is CASSLDQTGAFNYGYTF.

This chain connects TRBV30 to TRBJ1-1; D is unclear. V shed 6 bases and J shed 6 bases, with 14 bases lying between them. Germline CDR1 GTSNPN, CDR2 SVGIG (reference sequence). The CDR3 is 12 amino acids. The CDR3 loop reads CACTYNIPEAFF. DNA for the CDR3: TGTGCCTGTACATACAATATACCTGAAGCTTTCTTT.

The gene calls are TRBV18 and TRBJ1-1, with 11 bases that match TRBD1. CDR1 and CDR2 from the germline V gene are KGHSH and LQKENI. With V trimmed by 3 bases and J by 4 bases, 4 bases remained unmatched. The CDR3 covers 15 residues. The CDR3 loop reads CASSPRTGGITEAFF. The DNA of the CDR3 is TGTGCCAGCTCACCCCGGACAGGGGGCATCACTGAAGCTTTCTTT.

This rearrangement joins TRBV28 to TRBJ2-1, with a tentative D call TRBD2 (6 bases). Trimming took off 8 bases at V and 7 bases at J, with 18 bases between the two ends. The CDR3 totals 14 residues. Germline V gene lookup returns CDR1 MDHEN and CDR2 SYDVKM. The chain's CDR3 is CASQWDSTMNEQFF. In DNA, the CDR3 is TGTGCCAGCCAGTGGGACTCTACAATGAATGAGCAGTTCTTC. Full variable domain (remainder filled in from reference TRBV28 and TRBJ2-1): DVKVTQSSRYLVKRTGEKVFLECVQDMDHENMFWYRQDPGLGLRLIYFSYDVKMKEKGDIPEGYSVSREKKERFSLILESASTNQTSMYLCASQWDSTMNEQFFGPGTRLTVL.

V usage is TRBV27 and J usage is TRBJ1-5; no clear D gene. The germline gives CDR1 MNHEY, CDR2 SMNVEV (reference sequence). Trimming took 4 bases from V and 3 from J, leaving 10 bases between them. The CDR3 totals 14 residues. The CDR3 region has the DNA TGTGCCAGCAGTTCATGGAGGTTCAATCAGCCCCAGCATTTT. This codes for CASSSWRFNQPQHF.

This clone has a handful of counts. This sequence joins TRBV6-1 and TRBJ2-7; 7 bases are shared with TRBD2. V lost 5 bases and J lost 5; bases outside the gene matches: 9. Germline CDR1 MNHNS, CDR2 SASEGT. CDR3 length: 14 residues. CDR3 sequence: CASSYVGGRDEQYF. The DNA for the CDR3 is TGTGCCAGCAGTTATGTGGGCGGGAGAGACGAGCAGTACTTC.

The rearrangement joins TRBV6-1 to TRBJ1-5; D perhaps matches TRBD1 (5 bases). V shed 10 bases and J shed 10 bases, with 17 bases lying between them. The germline CDR1 and CDR2 sequences are MNHNS and SASEGT. The CDR3 runs to 12 residues. The chain's CDR3 is CATGTSMEPQHF. CDR3 bases: TGTGCCACCGGGACTTCGATGGAACCCCAGCATTTT.

The genes are TRBV5-1 and TRBJ2-3, with 12 bases matching TRBD2. Germline loops: CDR1 SGHRS, CDR2 YFSETQ. The CDR3 length is 17 residues. V was pared by 2 bases and J by 3 bases, with 7 bases of the junction left unmatched. DNA of the CDR3: TGCGCCAGCAGCTTATTACCGACTAGCGGGAGAACAGATACGCAGTATTTT. This codes for CASSLLPTSGRTDTQYF.

The genes are TRBV4-1 and TRBJ1-1; possible D gene TRBD1, 6 bases. V gave up 0 bases and J gave up 5 bases, with 13 bases separating them. This CDR3 spans 15 amino acids. Germline assignment: CDR1 MGHRA and CDR2 YSYEKL. The CDR3 spells CASSQERGALTEAFF. CDR3 sequence (DNA): TGCGCCAGCAGCCAAGAGCGGGGGGCGCTTACTGAAGCTTTCTTT.

The chain links TRBV25-1 to TRBJ1-2; maybe TRBD1 (6 bases). V lost 8 bases and J lost 6, with 16 bases in between. The germline V gene encodes CDR1 MGHDK and CDR2 SYGVNS. This CDR3 has 13 amino acids. This CDR3 reads CASSYGGRNGYTF. CDR3 sequence (DNA): TGTGCCAGCTCGTACGGGGGGCGGAATGGCTACACCTTC.

This sequence joins TRBV5-1 and TRBJ2-7; maybe TRBD2 (5 bases). The CDR3 runs to 13 residues. The V and J ends lost 0 bases and 4 bases respectively, with 8 bases between them. CDR1 is SGHRS, CDR2 YFSETQ, per germline. The CDR3 here is CASSLEREYEQYF. The CDR3 region has the DNA TGCGCCAGCAGCTTGGAGAGGGAGTACGAGCAGTACTTC.

The V and J genes are TRBV13 and TRBJ1-5, with 8 nucleotides matching TRBD1. Germline V gives CDR1 PRHDT, CDR2 FYEKMQ (reference sequence). With V trimmed by 0 bases and J by 3 bases, 1 base remained unmatched. The length of the CDR3 is 15 residues. The CDR3 is CASSLGTGDNQPQHF. In DNA form, the CDR3 reads TGTGCCAGCAGCTTAGGGACAGGGGACAATCAGCCCCAGCATTTT.

The chain joins TRBV4-2 to TRBJ2-7, with TRBD2 matching over 9 bases. There are 14 residues in the CDR3. V gave up 3 bases and J gave up 7 bases; unmatched junction bases: 7. Germline assignment: CDR1 LGHNA and CDR2 YNFKEQ. CDR3 in amino acids: CASSQGSGSGEQYF. The DNA of the CDR3 is TGTGCCAGCAGCCAGGGTAGCGGGAGCGGGGAGCAGTACTTC.

The V call is TRBV5-1, the J call TRBJ2-3, with TRBD2 matching over 13 bases. Germline V lookup: CDR1 SGHRS, CDR2 YFSETQ. The junction had 4 bases not matched to a gene; V was cut back by 6 bases and J by 3 bases. The CDR3 length is 15 residues. CDR3 bases: TGCGCCAGCAAACTAGCGGGGGGGCCTACAGATACGCAGTATTTT. Residues: CASKLAGGPTDTQYF.

V and J are TRBV4-2 and TRBJ1-5; maybe TRBD1 (5 bases). Germline V CDR1 and CDR2: LGHNA, YNFKEQ. This CDR3 is built from 15 residues. V was pared by 3 bases and J by 2 bases, with 11 bases between. The CDR3 loop is CASSQFGQRNQPQHF. The CDR3 DNA follows: TGTGCCAGCAGCCAGTTTGGACAACGCAATCAGCCCCAGCATTTT.

The CDR3 nucleotides read TGTGCCTGGAGTCCACAGCTGAACACTGAAGCTTTCTTT. It specifies CAWSPQLNTEAFF. The chain is built from TRBV30 and TRBJ1-1; D is unclear. V lost 2 bases and J 0 bases, leaving 7 bases between the germline ends. There are 13 residues in the CDR3. Germline CDR1 GTSNPN, CDR2 SVGIG (reference sequence).

The chain has TRBV5-6 and TRBJ1-2, with D unclear. The CDR3 has 13 residues. Per the germline V gene, CDR1 is SGHDT and CDR2 is YYEEEE. V lost 0 bases, J lost 3 bases, and 6 bases lay in between. CDR3 loop: CASSLASDYGYTF. The CDR3 nucleotides read TGTGCCAGCAGCTTGGCCTCTGACTATGGCTACACCTTC.

V usage is TRBV10-3 and J usage is TRBJ1-6; 9 bases are shared with TRBD1. V gave up 6 bases and J gave up 10 bases; unmatched junction bases: 7. CDR3 length equals 14 residues. Germline V gene sequence: CDR1 ENHRY, CDR2 SYGVKD. CDR3: CAISLGTGKSPLHF. In DNA, the CDR3 is TGTGCCATCAGCCTCGGGACAGGGAAATCACCCCTCCACTTT.

V is TRBV14 and J is TRBJ2-1; D is possibly TRBD2 (6 bases). With 4 bases removed from V and 12 bases from J, the gap between germline ends came to 25 bases. Looked up from germline, CDR1 is SGHDN and CDR2 is FVKESK. The CDR3 length is 16 residues. The CDR3 DNA reads as TGTGCCAGCAGCCGGTCGACTAGTCCCTCTTTCAGAGGGCAGTTCTTC. It codes for CASSRSTSPSFRGQFF. Variable domain in full (rest from reference TRBV14 and TRBJ2-1): EAGVTQFPSHSVIEKGQTVTLRCDPISGHDNLYWYRRVMGKEIKFLLHFVKESKQDESGMPNNRFLAERTGGTYSTLKVQPAELEDSGVYFCASSRSTSPSFRGQFFGPGTRLTVL.

The V and J genes are TRBV11-1 and TRBJ2-5; D not resolved. CDR1 SGHAT and CDR2 FQDESV come from the germline V gene (reference sequence). This CDR3 is 13 amino acids long. V dropped 5 bases and J dropped 5 bases, with 12 bases sitting between them. The CDR3 sequence: CASSPNIQETQYF. The DNA for the CDR3 is TGTGCCAGCAGCCCAAACATCCAGGAGACCCAGTACTTC. The full variable domain, rest sourced from reference TRBV11-1 and TRBJ2-5, is EAEVAQSPRYKITEKSQAVAFWCDPISGHATLYWYRQILGQGPELLVQFQDESVVDDSQLPKDRFSAERLKGVDSTLKIQPAELGDSAMYLCASSPNIQETQYFGPGTRLLVL.

The chain uses TRBV4-1 and TRBJ1-1; 10 bases match TRBD1. Germline assignment: CDR1 MGHRA and CDR2 YSYEKL. This CDR3 region has 14 residues. V was clipped by 1 base and J by 5 bases; unmatched bases: 1. This CDR3 reads CASSQADRGTEAFF. The DNA for the CDR3 is TGCGCCAGCAGCCAAGCGGACAGGGGGACTGAAGCTTTCTTT.

The chain couples TRBV19 to TRBJ2-2, with D possibly matching TRBD1 (6 bases). The CDR3 spans 15 residues. Trimming pared 4 bases from V and 4 bases from J, leaving 13 bases between. Germline assignment: CDR1 LNHDA and CDR2 SQIVND (reference sequence). The CDR3 loop is CASSTGAFITGELFF. In DNA, the CDR3 is TGTGCCAGTAGTACAGGGGCCTTTATCACCGGGGAGCTGTTTTTT.

The chain joins TRBV5-1 to TRBJ1-1, with 8 bases fitting TRBD1. The length of the CDR3 is 16 residues. The germline V gene has CDR1 SGHRS and CDR2 YFSETQ. V was pared by 5 bases and J by 0 bases, with 9 bases of the junction left unmatched. This chain's CDR3 is CASRDTGGRLNTEAFF. For the CDR3, the DNA is TGCGCCAGCAGAGATACAGGGGGAAGGCTGAACACTGAAGCTTTCTTT.

This chain uses TRBV5-6 with TRBJ1-3; D perhaps matches TRBD1 (5 bases). The CDR3 is made up of 14 amino acids. The V gene lost 4 bases and the J gene lost 8 bases, with 16 bases spanning the gap. The germline gives CDR1 SGHDT, CDR2 YYEEEE. The CDR3 DNA reads TGTGCCAGCAGCCCCCGGGGGAAGGGACACACCATATATTTT. Residues: CASSPRGKGHTIYF.

This clone was picked up a small number of times. The V gene is TRBV18, the J gene TRBJ2-7, with 14 bases lining up with TRBD2. Germline CDR1 KGHSH, CDR2 LQKENI. After removal of 0 bases from V and 7 bases from J, the junction contained 2 bases not matched to a gene. This CDR3 comprises 15 residues. DNA for the CDR3: TGTGCCAGCTCACCACCGGGACTAGCGGGAGAGGAGCAGTACTTC. Protein: CASSPPGLAGEEQYF.